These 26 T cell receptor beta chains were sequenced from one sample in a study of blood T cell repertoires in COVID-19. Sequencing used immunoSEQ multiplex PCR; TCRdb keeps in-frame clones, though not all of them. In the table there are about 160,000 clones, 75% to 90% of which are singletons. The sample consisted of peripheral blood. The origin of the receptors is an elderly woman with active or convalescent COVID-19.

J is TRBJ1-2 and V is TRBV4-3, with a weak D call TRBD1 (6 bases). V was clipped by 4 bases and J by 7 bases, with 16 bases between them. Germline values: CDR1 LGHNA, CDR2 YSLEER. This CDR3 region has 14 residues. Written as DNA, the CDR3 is TGCGCCAGCAGCCGAGATCAGGGGATGAGTGGCTACACCTTC. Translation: CASSRDQGMSGYTF.

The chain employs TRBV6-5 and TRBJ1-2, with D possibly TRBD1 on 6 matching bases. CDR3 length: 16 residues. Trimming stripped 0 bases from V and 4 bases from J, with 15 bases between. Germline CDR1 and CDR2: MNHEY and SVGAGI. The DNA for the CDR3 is TGTGCCAGCAGTTACTCGATGGGCGGACAGACCTATGGCTACACCTTC. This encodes CASSYSMGGQTYGYTF.

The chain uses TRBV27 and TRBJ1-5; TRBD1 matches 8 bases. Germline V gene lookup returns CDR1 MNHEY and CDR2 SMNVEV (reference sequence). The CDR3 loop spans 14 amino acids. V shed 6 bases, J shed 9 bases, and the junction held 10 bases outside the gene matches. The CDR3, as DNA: TGTGCCAGCAGCCCCGGGACAGGCTGGTGGCCCCAGCATTTT. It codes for CASSPGTGWWPQHF.

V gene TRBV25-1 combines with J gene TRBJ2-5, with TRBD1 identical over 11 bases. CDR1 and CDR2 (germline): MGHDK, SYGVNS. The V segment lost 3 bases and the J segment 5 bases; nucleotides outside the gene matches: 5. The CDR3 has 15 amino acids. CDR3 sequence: CASSDGQGAGETQYF. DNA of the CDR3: TGTGCCAGCAGTGACGGACAGGGGGCGGGGGAGACCCAGTACTTC.

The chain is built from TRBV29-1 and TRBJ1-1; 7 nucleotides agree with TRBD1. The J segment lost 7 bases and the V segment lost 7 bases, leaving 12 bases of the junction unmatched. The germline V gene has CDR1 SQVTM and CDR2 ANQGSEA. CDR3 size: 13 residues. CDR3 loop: CSGKITGAVEAFF. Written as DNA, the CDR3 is TGCAGCGGTAAAATTACAGGGGCGGTTGAAGCTTTCTTT.

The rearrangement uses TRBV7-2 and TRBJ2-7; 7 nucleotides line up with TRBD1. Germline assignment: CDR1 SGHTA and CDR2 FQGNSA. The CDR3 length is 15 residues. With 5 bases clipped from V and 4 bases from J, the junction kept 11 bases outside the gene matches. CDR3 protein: CASSPRQGSRYEQYF. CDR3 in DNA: TGTGCCAGCAGCCCCCGACAGGGCAGCCGGTACGAGCAGTACTTC.

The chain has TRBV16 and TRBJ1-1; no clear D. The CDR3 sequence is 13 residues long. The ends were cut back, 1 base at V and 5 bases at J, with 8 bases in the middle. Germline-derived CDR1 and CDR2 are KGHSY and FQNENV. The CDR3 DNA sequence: TGTGCCAGCAGCCAATGGAGTTGGACTGAAGCTTTCTTT. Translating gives CASSQWSWTEAFF. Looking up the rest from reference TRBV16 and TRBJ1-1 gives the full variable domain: GEEVAQTPKHLVRGEGQKAKLYCAPIKGHSYVFWYQQVLKNEFKFLISFQNENVFDETGMPKERFSAKCLPNSPCSLEIQATKLEDSAVYFCASSQWSWTEAFFGQGTRLTVV.

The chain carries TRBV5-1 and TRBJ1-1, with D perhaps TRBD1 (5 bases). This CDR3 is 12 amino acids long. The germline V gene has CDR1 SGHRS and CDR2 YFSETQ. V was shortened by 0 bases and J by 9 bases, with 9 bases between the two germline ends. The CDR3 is CASSLDLDKAFF. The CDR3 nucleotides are TGCGCCAGCAGCTTGGATCTGGACAAAGCTTTCTTT.

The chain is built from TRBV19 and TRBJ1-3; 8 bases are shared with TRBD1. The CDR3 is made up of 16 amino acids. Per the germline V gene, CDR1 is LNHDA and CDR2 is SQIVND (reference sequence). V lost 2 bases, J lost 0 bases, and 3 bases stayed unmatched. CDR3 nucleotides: TGTGCCAGTAGTATAACAGGGGGGAGCTCTGGAAACACCATATATTTT. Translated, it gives CASSITGGSSGNTIYF.

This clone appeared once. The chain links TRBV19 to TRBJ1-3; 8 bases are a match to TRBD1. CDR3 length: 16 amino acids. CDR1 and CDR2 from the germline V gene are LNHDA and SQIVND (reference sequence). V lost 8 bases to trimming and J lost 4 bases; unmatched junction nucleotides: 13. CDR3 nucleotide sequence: TGTGCCAGTGGAGGGAGACCAGGGGGCAGGGGAAACACCATATATTTT. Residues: CASGGRPGGRGNTIYF.

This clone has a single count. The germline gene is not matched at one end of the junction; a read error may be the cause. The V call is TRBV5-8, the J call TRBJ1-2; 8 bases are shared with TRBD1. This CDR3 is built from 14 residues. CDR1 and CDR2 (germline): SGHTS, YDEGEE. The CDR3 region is CASSLDRVYYGYTF. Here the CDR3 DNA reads TGTGCCAGCAGTTTGGACAGGGTTTACTATGGCTACACCTTC.

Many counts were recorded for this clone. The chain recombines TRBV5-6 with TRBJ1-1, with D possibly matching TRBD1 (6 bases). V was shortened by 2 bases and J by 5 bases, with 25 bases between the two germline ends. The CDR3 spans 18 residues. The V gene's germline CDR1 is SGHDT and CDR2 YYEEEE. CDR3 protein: CASSFKAVNLGGRTEAFF. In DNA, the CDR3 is TGTGCCAGCAGCTTTAAGGCTGTAAATCTAGGGGGAAGGACTGAAGCTTTCTTT.

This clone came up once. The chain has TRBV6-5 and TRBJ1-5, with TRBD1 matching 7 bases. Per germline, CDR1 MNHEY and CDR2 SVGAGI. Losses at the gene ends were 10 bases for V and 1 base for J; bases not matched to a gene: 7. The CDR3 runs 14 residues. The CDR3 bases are TGTGCCACCTTCCAACAGGGGAGCAATCAGCCCCAGCATTTT. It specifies CATFQQGSNQPQHF.

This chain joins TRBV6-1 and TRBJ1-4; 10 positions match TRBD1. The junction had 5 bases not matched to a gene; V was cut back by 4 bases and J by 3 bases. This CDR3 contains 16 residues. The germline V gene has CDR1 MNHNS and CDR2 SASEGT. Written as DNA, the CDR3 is TGTGCCAGCAGTGGACAGGGGGCGTGGGCTAATGAAAAACTGTTTTTT. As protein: CASSGQGAWANEKLFF.

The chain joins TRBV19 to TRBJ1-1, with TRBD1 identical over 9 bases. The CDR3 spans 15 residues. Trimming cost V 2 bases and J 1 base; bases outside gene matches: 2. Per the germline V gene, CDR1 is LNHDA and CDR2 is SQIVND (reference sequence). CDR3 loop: CASSIRTGANTEAFF. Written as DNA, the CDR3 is TGTGCCAGTAGTATAAGGACAGGGGCGAACACTGAAGCTTTCTTT.

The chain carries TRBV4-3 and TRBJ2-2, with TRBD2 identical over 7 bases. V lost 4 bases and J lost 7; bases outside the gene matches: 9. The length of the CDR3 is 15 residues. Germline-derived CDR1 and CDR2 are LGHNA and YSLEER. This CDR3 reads CASSLGEGLDGELFF. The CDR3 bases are TGCGCCAGCAGCCTGGGGGAGGGGTTGGACGGGGAGCTGTTTTTT.

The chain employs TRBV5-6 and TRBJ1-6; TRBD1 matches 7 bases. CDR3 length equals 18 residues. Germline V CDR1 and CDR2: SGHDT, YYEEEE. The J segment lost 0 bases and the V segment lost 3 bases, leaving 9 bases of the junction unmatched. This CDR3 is CASSYGQVYRSYNSPLHF. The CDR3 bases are TGTGCCAGCAGCTACGGACAGGTCTACCGCTCCTATAATTCACCCCTCCACTTT.

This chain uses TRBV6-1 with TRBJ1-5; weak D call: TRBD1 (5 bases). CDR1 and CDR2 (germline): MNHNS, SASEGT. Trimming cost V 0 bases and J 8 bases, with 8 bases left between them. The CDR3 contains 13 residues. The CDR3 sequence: CASSEAGGKPQHF. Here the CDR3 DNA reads TGTGCCAGCAGTGAAGCGGGGGGGAAGCCCCAGCATTTT.

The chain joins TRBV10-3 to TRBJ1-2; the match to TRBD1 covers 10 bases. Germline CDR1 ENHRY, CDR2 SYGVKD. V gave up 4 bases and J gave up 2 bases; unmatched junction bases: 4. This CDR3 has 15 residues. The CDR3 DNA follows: TGTGCCATCAGTGCAGGACAGGGGGTAAACTATGGCTACACCTTC. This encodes CAISAGQGVNYGYTF.

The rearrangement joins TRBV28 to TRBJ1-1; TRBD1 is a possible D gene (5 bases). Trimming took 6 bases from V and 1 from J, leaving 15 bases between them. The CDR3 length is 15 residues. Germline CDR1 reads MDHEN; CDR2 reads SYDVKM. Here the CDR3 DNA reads TGTGCCAGCAGCAGCGGGGGTCTAGGGAACACTGAAGCTTTCTTT. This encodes CASSSGGLGNTEAFF.

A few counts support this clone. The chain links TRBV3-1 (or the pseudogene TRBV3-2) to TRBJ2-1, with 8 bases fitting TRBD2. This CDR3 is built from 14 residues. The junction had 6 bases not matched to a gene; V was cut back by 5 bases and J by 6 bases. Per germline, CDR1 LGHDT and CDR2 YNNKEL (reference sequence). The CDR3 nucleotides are TGTGCCAGCAGCAGCTCCGGGAGGGCCAATGAGCAGTTCTTC. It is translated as CASSSSGRANEQFF.

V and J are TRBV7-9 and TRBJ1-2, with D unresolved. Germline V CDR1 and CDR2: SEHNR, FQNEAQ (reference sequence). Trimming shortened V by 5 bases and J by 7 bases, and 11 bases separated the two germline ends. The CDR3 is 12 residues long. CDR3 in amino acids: CASSLEAGGYTF. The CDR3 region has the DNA TGTGCCAGCAGCCTCGAAGCCGGTGGCTACACCTTC.

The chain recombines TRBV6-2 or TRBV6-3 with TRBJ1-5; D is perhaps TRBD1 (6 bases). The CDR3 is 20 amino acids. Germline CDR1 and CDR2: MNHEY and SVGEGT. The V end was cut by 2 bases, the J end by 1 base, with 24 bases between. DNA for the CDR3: TGTGCCAGCAGTTACCTACCCGGCGGGGGGGCCGTACAGAGCAATCAGCCCCAGCATTTT. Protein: CASSYLPGGGAVQSNQPQHF.

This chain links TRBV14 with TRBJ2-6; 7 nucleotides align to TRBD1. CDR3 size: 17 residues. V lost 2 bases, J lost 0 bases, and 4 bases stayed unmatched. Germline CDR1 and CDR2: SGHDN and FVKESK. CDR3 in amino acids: CASSQFAGGSGANVLTF. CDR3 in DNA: TGTGCCAGCAGCCAATTTGCAGGGGGCTCTGGGGCCAACGTCCTGACTTTC. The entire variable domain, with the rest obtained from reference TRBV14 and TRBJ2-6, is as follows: EAGVTQFPSHSVIEKGQTVTLRCDPISGHDNLYWYRRVMGKEIKFLLHFVKESKQDESGMPNNRFLAERTGGTYSTLKVQPAELEDSGVYFCASSQFAGGSGANVLTFGAGSRLTVL.

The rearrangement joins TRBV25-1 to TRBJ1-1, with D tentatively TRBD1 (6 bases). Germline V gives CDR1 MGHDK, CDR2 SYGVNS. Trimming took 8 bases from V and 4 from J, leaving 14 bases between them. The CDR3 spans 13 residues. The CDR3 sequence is CASEQGLSTEAFF. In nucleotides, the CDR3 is TGTGCCAGCGAACAGGGATTGAGCACTGAAGCTTTCTTT.

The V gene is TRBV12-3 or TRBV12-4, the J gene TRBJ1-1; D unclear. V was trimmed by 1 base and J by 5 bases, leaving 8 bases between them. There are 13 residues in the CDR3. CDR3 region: CASSLGGETEAFF. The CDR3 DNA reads TGTGCCAGCAGTTTAGGGGGAGAAACTGAAGCTTTCTTT.